This TCR beta chain was found in a study of cytomegalovirus exposure and HLA in healthy donors. Study-level points and caveats: V- and J-gene trimming of TCR beta was linked (in a later analysis) to a missense DCLRE1C variant. Across all donors, roughly uniform sequencing depth was an assumption of the presence/absence analyses.

On this clone itself: Its specificity is not known.

Researchers ran the PCR with 60 Vbeta and 13 Jbeta primers. Sequencing used immunoSEQ multiplex PCR; TCRdb keeps in-frame clones, though not all of them. This table has 200,000 to 250,000 clones, approximately 70% appearing once. There are 12 residues in the CDR3. V was shortened by 5 bases and J by 1 base, with 5 bases between the two germline ends. Germline V lookup: CDR1 SEHNR, CDR2 FQNEAQ (reference sequence). The receptor was isolated from a woman aged 25-40 years in good health and CMV-seronegative. The rearrangement joins TRBV7-9 to TRBJ1-2; D remains unclear. Sequencing was carried out using PBMCs. CDR3 sequence reads: CASSTVNYGYTF. The CDR3 nucleotides are TGTGCCAGCAGCACAGTTAACTATGGCTACACCTTC.